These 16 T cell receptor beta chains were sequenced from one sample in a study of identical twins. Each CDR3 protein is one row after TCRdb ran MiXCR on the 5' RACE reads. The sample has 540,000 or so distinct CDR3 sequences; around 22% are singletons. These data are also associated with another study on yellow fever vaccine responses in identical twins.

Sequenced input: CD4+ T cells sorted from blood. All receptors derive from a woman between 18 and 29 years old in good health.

For the CDR3, the DNA is TGTGCCAGCAGCTTGATCGGGGGCGAGCAGTACTTC. It yields the protein CASSLIGGEQYF. The chain has TRBV7-9 and TRBJ2-7, with a possible D match to TRBD2 (6 bases). This CDR3 is 12 amino acids long. Germline CDR1 SEHNR, CDR2 FQNEAQ (reference sequence). V was cut by 3 bases and J by 6 bases, with 9 bases left in between. Based on the CDR3 plus reference TRBV7-9 and TRBJ2-7, the full variable domain is DTGVSQNPRHKITKRGQNVTFRCDPISEHNRLYWYRQTLGQGPEFLTYFQNEAQLEKSRLLSDRFSAERPKGSFSTLEIQRTEQGDSAMYLCASSLIGGEQYFGPGTRLTVT.

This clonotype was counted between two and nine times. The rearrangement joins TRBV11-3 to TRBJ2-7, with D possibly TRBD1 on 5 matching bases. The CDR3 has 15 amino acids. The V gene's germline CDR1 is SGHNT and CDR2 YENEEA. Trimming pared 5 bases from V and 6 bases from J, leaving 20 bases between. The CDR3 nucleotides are TGTGCCAGCAGCCTGAATGCTGGGGCAATTTCCGAGCAGTACTTC. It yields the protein CASSLNAGAISEQYF.

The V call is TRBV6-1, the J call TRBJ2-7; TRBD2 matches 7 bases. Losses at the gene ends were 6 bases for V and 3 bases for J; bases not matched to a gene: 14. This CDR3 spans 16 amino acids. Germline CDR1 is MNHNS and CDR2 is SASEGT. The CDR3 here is CASSPLGGSGSYEQYF. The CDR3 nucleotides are TGTGCCAGCAGCCCCCTCGGGGGGAGCGGCAGCTACGAGCAGTACTTC.

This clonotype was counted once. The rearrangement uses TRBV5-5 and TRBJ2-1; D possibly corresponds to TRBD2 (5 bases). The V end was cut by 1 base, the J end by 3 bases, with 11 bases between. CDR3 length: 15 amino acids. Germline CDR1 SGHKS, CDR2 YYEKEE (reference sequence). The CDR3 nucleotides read TGTGCCAGCAGCTTGTACATAGACTACTACAATGAGCAGTTCTTC. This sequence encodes CASSLYIDYYNEQFF.

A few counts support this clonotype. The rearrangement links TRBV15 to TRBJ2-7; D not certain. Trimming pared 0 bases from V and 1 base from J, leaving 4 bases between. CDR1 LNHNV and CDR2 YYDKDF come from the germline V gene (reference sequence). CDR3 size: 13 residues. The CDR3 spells CATSREGSYEQYF. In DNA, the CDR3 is TGTGCCACCAGCAGAGAGGGGTCCTACGAGCAGTACTTC.

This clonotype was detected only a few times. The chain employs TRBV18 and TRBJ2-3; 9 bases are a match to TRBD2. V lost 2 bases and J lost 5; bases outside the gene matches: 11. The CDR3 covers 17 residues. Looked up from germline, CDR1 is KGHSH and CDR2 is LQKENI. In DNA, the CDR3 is TGTGCCAGCTCACCAAGGGGGCTAGCGGGATCGGTAGATACGCAGTATTTT. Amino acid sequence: CASSPRGLAGSVDTQYF.

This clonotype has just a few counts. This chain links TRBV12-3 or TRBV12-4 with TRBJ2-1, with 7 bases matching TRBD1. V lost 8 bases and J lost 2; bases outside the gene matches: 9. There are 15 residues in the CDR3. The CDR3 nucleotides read TGTGCCAGCGCCACCAGACAGGGTCCCTACAATGAGCAGTTCTTC. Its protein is CASATRQGPYNEQFF.

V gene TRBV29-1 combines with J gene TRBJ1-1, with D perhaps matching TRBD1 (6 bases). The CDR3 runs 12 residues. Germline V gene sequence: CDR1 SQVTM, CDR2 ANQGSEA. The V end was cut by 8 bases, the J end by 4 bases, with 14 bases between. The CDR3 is CSSLGAGTEAFF. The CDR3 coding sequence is TGCAGCTCTCTGGGGGCGGGCACTGAAGCTTTCTTT.

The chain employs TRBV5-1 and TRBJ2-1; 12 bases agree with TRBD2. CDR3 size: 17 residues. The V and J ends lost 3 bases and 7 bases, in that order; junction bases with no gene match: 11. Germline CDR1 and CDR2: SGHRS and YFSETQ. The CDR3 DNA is TGCGCCAGCAGCTCTCGGAAGACTAGCGGGGGTCTAAATGAGCAGTTCTTC. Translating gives CASSSRKTSGGLNEQFF.

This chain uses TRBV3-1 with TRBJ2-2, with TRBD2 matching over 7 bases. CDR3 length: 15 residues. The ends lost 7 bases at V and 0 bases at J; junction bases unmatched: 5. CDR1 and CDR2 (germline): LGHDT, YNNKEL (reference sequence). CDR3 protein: CASTSSGANTGELFF. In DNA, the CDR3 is TGTGCCAGCACCTCTAGCGGCGCGAACACCGGGGAGCTGTTTTTT.

CDR3 in DNA: TGTGCCAGCAGCCAAGGACTTTCAGGAGTTAATGAGCAGTTCTTC. This encodes CASSQGLSGVNEQFF. The rearrangement joins TRBV3-1 to TRBJ2-1; D is undetermined. Trimming left V 1 base short and J 7 bases short, with 14 bases between. Per germline, CDR1 LGHDT and CDR2 YNNKEL (reference sequence). There are 15 residues in the CDR3.

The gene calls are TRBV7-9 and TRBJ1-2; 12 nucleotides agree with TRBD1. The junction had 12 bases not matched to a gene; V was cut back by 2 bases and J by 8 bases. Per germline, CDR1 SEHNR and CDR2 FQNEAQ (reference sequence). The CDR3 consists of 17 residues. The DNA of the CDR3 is TGTGCCAGCAGCTTAACCGGGACAGGGGGCATTACGGGGGGCTACACCTTC. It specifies CASSLTGTGGITGGYTF.

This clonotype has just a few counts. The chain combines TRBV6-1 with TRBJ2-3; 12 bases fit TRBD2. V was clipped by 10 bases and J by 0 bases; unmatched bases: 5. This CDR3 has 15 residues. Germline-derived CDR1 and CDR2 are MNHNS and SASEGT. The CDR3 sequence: CATTTSGGSTDTQYF. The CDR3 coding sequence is TGTGCCACAACGACTAGCGGGGGTAGCACAGATACGCAGTATTTT.

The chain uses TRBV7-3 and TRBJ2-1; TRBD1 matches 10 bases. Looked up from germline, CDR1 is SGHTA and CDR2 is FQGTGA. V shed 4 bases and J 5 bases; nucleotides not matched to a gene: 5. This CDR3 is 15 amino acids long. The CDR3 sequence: CASSSWDRGDNEQFF. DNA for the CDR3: TGTGCCAGCAGCTCCTGGGACAGGGGTGACAATGAGCAGTTCTTC.

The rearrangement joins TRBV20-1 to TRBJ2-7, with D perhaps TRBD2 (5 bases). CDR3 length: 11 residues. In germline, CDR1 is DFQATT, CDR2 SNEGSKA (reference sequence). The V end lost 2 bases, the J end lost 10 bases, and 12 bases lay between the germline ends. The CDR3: CSARKSSGQYF. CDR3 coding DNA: TGCAGTGCTAGAAAGTCCAGCGGCCAGTACTTC.

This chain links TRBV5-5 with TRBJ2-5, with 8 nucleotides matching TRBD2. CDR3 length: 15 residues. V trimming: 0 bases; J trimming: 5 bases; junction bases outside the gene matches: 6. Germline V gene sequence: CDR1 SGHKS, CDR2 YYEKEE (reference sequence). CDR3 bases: TGTGCCAGCAGCTTGGCCGGGACTAGGAGGGAGACCCAGTACTTC. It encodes CASSLAGTRRETQYF. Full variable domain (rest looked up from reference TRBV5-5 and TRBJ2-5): DAGVTQSPTHLIKTRGQQVTLRCSPISGHKSVSWYQQVLGQGPQFIFQYYEKEERGRGNFPDRFSARQFPNYSSELNVNALLLGDSALYLCASSLAGTRRETQYFGPGTRLLVL.